Listed here is a single T cell receptor beta chain. Its antigen remains unidentified. The CDR3 covers 16 residues. V gave up 3 bases and J gave up 3 bases, with 18 bases separating them. Template switching added a universal primer site, and cDNA bore unique molecular identifiers. TCRdb reprocessed the 5' RACE reads via MiXCR and lists one record per CDR3 protein. The top ten clones hold around 3.2% of a sample with some 500,000 distinct CDR3 sequences, roughly 9.5% of them seen once. This specimen belongs to a study of identical twins. Study-wide findings and caveats: The presence of invariant MAIT and iNKT cells could partly confound analyses of zero-insertion sequences. Fewer insertions characterized abundant cord blood beta clonotypes, whereas memory repertoires showed none.

Each donor (without exception) was a healthy Caucasian. The sample was also reused in another study, on yellow fever vaccine responses in identical twins.

Sequencing used PBMCs. The TCR was taken from a woman under 30 in good health. The J gene is TRBJ2-7, the V gene TRBV12-3 or TRBV12-4; a weak D match, TRBD2 (7 bases). As DNA, the CDR3 is TGTGCCAGCAGTTTGGGTTCGGGCGGGGGCATCTACGAGCAGTACTTC. Its protein product is CASSLGSGGGIYEQYF.